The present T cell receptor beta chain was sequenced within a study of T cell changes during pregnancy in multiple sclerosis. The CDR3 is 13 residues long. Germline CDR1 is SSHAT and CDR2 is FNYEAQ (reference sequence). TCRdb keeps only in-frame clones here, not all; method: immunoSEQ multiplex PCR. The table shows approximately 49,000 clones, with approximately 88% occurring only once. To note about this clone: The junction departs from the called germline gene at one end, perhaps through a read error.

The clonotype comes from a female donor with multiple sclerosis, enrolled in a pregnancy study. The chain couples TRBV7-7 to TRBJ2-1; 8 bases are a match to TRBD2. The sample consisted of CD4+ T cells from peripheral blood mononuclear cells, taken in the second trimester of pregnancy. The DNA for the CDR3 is TGTGCTAGCAGCCCAAGCGGGAGTTTAGCCCAGTTCTTC. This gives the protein CASSPSGSLAQFF. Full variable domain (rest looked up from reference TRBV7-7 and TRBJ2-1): GAGVSQSPRYKVTKRGQDVTLRCDPISSHATLYWYQQALGQGPEFLTYFNYEAQPDKSGLPSDRFSAERPEGSISTLTIQRTEQRDSAMYRCASSPSGSLAQFFGPGTRLTVL.